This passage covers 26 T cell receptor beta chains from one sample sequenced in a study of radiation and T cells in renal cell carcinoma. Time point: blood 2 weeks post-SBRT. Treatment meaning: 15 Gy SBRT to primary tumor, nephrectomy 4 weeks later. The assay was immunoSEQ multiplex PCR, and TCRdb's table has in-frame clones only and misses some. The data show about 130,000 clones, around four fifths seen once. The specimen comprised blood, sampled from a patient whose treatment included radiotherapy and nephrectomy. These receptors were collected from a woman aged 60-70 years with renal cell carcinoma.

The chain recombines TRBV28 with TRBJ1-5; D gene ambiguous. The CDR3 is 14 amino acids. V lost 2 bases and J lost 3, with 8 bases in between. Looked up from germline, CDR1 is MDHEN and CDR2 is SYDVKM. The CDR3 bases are TGTGCCAGCAGTTTAAGGCAGTCCAATCAGCCCCAGCATTTT. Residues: CASSLRQSNQPQHF.

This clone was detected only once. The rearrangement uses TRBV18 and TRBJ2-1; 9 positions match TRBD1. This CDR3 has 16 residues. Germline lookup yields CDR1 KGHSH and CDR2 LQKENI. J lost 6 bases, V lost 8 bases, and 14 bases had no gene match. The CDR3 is CASHAVLQGARNEQFF. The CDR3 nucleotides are TGTGCCAGCCACGCCGTCTTACAGGGGGCGCGCAATGAGCAGTTCTTC.

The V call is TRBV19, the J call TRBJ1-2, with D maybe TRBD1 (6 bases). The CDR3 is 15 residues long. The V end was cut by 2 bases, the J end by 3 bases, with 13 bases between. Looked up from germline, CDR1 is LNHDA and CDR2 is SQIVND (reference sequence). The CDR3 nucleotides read TGTGCCAGTAGTATAATAACAGGGACCGACTATGGCTACACCTTC. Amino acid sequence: CASSIITGTDYGYTF.

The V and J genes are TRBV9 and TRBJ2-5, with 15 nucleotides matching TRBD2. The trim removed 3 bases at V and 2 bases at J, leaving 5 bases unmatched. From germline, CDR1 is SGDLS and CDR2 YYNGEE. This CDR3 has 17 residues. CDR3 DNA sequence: TGTGCCAGCAGCGAGTCGGGACTAGCGGGAGGTCAAGAGACCCAGTACTTC. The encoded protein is CASSESGLAGGQETQYF. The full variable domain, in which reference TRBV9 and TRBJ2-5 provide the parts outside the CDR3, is DSGVTQTPKHLITATGQRVTLRCSPRSGDLSVYWYQQSLDQGLQFLIQYYNGEERAKGNILERFSAQQFPDLHSELNLSSLELGDSALYFCASSESGLAGGQETQYFGPGTRLLVL.

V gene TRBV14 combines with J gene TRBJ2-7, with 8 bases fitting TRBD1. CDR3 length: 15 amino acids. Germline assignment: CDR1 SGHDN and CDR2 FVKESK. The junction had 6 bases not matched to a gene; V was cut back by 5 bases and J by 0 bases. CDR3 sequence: CASSSLGQVSYEQYF. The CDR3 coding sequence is TGTGCCAGCAGCAGCTTGGGACAGGTCTCCTACGAGCAGTACTTC.

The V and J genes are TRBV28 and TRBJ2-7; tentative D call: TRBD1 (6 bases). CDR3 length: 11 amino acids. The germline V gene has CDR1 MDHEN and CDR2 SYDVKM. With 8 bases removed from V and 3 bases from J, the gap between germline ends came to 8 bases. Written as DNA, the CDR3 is TGTGCCAGCTTAGGGGGCTACGAGCAGTACTTC. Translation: CASLGGYEQYF.

The CDR3 is CASSPGGEFYGYTF. The CDR3, as DNA: TGCGCCAGCAGCCCAGGGGGCGAATTCTATGGCTACACCTTC. The chain uses TRBV4-1 and TRBJ1-2; 8 bases align to TRBD1. Trimming cost V 4 bases and J 4 bases; bases outside gene matches: 5. This CDR3 region has 14 residues. The V gene's germline CDR1 is MGHRA and CDR2 YSYEKL.

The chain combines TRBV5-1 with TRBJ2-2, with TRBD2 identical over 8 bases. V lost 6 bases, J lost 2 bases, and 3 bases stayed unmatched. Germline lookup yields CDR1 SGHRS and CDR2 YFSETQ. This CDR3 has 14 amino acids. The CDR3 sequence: CASTRGGNTGELFF. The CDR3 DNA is TGCGCCAGCACCCGGGGGGGCAACACCGGGGAGCTGTTTTTT. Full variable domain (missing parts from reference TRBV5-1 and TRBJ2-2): KAGVTQTPRYLIKTRGQQVTLSCSPISGHRSVSWYQQTPGQGLQFLFEYFSETQRNKGNFPGRFSGRQFSNSRSEMNVSTLELGDSALYLCASTRGGNTGELFFGEGSRLTVL.

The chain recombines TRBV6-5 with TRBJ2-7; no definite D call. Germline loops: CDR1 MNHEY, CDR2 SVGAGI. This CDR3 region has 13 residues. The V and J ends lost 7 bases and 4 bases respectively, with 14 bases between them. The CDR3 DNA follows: TGTGCCAGCACAGGACCGGGTCTGTACGAGCAGTACTTC. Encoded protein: CASTGPGLYEQYF.

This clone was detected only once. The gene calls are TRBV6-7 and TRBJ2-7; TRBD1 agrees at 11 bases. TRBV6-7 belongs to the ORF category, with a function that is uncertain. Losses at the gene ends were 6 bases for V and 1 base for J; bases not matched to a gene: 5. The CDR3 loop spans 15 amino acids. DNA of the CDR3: TGTGCCAGCAGAAGGACAGGGGGCGCATCCTACGAGCAGTACTTC. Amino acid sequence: CASRRTGGASYEQYF.

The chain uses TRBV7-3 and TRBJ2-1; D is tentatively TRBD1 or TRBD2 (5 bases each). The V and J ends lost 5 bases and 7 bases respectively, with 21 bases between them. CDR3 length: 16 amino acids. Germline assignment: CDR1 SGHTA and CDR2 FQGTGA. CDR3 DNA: TGTGCCAGCAGCATCCCCTCGAGGGGCCCCCGGAATGAGCAGTTCTTC. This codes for CASSIPSRGPRNEQFF.

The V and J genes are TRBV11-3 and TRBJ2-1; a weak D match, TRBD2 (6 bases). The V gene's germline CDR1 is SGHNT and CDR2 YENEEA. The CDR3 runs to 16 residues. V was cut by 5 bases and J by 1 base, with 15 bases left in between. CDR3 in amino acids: CASSPGGLLSYNEQFF. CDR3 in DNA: TGTGCCAGCAGCCCTGGGGGGTTACTTTCCTACAATGAGCAGTTCTTC.

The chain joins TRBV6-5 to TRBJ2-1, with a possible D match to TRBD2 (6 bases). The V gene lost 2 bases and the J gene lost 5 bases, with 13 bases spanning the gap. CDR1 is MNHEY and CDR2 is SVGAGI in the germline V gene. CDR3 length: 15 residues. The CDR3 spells CASSYGRESHNEQFF. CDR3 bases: TGTGCCAGCAGTTACGGACGGGAGAGCCACAATGAGCAGTTCTTC.

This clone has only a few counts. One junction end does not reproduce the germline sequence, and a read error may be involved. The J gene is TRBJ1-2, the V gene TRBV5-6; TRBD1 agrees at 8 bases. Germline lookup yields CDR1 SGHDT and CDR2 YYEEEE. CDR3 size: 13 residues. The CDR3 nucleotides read TGTGCCAGCAGCCTGCGACAGGGGAAGCTGTACATCTTC. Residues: CASSLRQGKLYIF.

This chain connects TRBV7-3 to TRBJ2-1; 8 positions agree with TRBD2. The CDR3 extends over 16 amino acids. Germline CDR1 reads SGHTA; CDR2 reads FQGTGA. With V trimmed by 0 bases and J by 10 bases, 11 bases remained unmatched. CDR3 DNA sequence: TGTGCCAGCAGCTTAACTTGGAGTAGCGGGAACGCGGAGCAGTTCTTC. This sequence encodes CASSLTWSSGNAEQFF.

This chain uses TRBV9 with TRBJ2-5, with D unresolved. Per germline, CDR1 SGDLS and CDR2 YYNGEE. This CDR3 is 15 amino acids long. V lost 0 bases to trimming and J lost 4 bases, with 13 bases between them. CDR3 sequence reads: CASSVGGTAGETQYF. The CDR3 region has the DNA TGTGCCAGCAGCGTAGGGGGTACTGCCGGAGAGACCCAGTACTTC.

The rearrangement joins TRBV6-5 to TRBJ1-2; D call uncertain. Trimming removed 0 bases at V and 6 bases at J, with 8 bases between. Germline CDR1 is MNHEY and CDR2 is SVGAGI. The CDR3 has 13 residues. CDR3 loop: CASSYSTADGYTF. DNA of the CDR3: TGTGCCAGCAGTTACTCGACGGCGGATGGCTACACCTTC.

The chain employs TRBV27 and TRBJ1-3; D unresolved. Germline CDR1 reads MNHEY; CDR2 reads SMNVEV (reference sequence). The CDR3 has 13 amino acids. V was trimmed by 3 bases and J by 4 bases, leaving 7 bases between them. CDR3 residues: CASSFLGGNTIYF. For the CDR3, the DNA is TGTGCCAGCAGTTTTCTGGGGGGAAACACCATATATTTT.

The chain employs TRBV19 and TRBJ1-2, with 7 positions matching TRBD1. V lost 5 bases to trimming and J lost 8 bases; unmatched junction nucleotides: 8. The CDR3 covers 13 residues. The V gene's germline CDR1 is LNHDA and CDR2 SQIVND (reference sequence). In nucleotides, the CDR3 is TGTGCCAGTAGTTCTCGACAGGGAAGGGGCTACACCTTC. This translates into CASSSRQGRGYTF.

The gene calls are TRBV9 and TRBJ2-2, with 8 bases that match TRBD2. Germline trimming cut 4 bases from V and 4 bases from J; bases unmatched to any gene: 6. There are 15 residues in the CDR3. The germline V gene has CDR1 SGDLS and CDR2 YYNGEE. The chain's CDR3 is CASSPGGTRTGELFF. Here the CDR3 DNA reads TGTGCCAGCAGCCCGGGGGGGACGCGCACCGGGGAGCTGTTTTTT.

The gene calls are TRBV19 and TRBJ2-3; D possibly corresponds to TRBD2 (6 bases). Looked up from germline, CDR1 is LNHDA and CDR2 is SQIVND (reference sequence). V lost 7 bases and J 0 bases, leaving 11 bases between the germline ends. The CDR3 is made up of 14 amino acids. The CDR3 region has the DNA TGTGCCAGTAATGGCGGGGTTAGCACAGATACGCAGTATTTT. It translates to CASNGGVSTDTQYF.

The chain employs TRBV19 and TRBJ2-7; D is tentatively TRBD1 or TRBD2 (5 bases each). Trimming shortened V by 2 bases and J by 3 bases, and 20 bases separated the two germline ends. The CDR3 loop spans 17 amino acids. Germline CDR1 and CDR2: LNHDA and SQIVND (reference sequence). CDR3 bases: TGTGCCAGTAGTATAACGGCCGGGGCAGGGTCGTACTACGAGCAGTACTTC. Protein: CASSITAGAGSYYEQYF.

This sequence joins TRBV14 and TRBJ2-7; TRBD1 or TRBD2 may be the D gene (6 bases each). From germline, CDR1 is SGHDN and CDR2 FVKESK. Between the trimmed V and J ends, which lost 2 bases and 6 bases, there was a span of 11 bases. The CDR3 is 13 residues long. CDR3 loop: CASSQSRGVEQYF. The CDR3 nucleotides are TGTGCCAGCAGCCAAAGTAGGGGGGTCGAGCAGTACTTC.

The CDR3 sequence is CASSPLQGLVGDEQFF. CDR3 sequence (DNA): TGTGCCAGTAGTCCTTTACAGGGATTGGTCGGGGATGAGCAGTTCTTC. This sequence joins TRBV19 and TRBJ2-1, with D perhaps TRBD1 (6 bases). V dropped 5 bases and J dropped 8 bases, with 22 bases sitting between them. Germline lookup yields CDR1 LNHDA and CDR2 SQIVND (reference sequence). The CDR3 is 16 residues long.

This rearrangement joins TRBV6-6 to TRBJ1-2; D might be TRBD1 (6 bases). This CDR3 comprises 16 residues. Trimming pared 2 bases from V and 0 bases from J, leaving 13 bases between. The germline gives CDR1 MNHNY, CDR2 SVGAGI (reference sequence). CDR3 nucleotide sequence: TGTGCCAGCAGTTACCCGACAGGCCAAGCTAACTATGGCTACACCTTC. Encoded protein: CASSYPTGQANYGYTF.

The CDR3, as DNA: TGCGCCAGCAGCTCTGGGACAACTAACTATGGCTACACCTTC. This translates into CASSSGTTNYGYTF. The gene calls are TRBV5-1 and TRBJ1-2; D may be TRBD1 (6 bases). V was clipped by 3 bases and J by 0 bases, with 9 bases between them. The germline V gene has CDR1 SGHRS and CDR2 YFSETQ. CDR3 length equals 14 residues.